These 4 T cell receptor beta chains were sequenced from one sample in a study of blood T cell repertoires in COVID-19. The protocol was immunoSEQ multiplex PCR, while the TCRdb copy is restricted to in-frame clones and leaves out a portion. The sample consists of around 480,000 clones, 75% to 90% of them appearing once. The sequencing input was PBMCs or T cells enriched from blood (not recorded which). These receptors were collected from a woman aged 18-29 years who had recovered from COVID-19.

CDR3 nucleotides: TGCAGCGTTGAAGAGGCGTGGAGGGGTGAGGGCTACACCTTC. Its protein product is CSVEEAWRGEGYTF. This chain joins TRBV29-1 and TRBJ1-2, with a possible D match to TRBD1 (5 bases). Germline CDR1 and CDR2: SQVTM and ANQGSEA. The V end lost 0 bases, the J end lost 8 bases, and 16 bases lay between the germline ends. CDR3 length: 14 amino acids.

This chain joins TRBV5-1 and TRBJ2-3; 10 bases are a match to TRBD2. The germline CDR1 and CDR2 sequences are SGHRS and YFSETQ. The CDR3 runs 14 residues. The J segment lost 9 bases and the V segment lost 7 bases, leaving 11 bases of the junction unmatched. CDR3 bases: TGCGCCAGCGCAGCGGGGGGGCTGTTTGAGACGCAGTATTTT. Translation: CASAAGGLFETQYF.

The CDR3 protein is CAWSARGDTQYF. CDR3 sequence (DNA): TGTGCCTGGAGTGCCAGGGGGGATACGCAGTATTTT. V is TRBV30 and J is TRBJ2-3; 7 nucleotides agree with TRBD1. The CDR3 length is 12 residues. Germline trimming cut 1 base from V and 6 bases from J; bases unmatched to any gene: 1. In germline, CDR1 is GTSNPN, CDR2 SVGIG (reference sequence).

The chain uses TRBV4-1 and TRBJ1-6; D is unclear. Germline V gene sequence: CDR1 MGHRA, CDR2 YSYEKL. There are 22 residues in the CDR3. Trimming removed 2 bases at V and 6 bases at J, with 32 bases between. The CDR3 spells CASSQYGPRGNLGEGVNSPLHF. Written as DNA, the CDR3 is TGCGCCAGCAGCCAATACGGCCCGCGGGGTAACTTAGGCGAGGGTGTTAATTCACCCCTCCACTTT.